Listed here are 6 T cell receptor beta chains from one sample, sequenced in a study of cytomegalovirus exposure and HLA in healthy donors. The PCR was carried out with 60 Vbeta primers and 13 Jbeta primers. Only in-frame clones appear in the TCRdb table, and some are missing; sequencing was by immunoSEQ multiplex PCR. The sample yields some 180,000 clones, approximately 84% seen once. Source material: PBMCs. Receptors originate from a girl under three years old in good health and CMV-seronegative.

V usage is TRBV7-2 and J usage is TRBJ2-3, with 8 bases aligning to TRBD2. CDR3 length: 13 amino acids. Germline CDR1 reads SGHTA; CDR2 reads FQGNSA. V shed 5 bases, J shed 11 bases, and the junction held 9 bases outside the gene matches. In DNA, the CDR3 is TGTGCCAGCAGCGGACTAGCCCGAATTGGGCAGTATTTT. Its translation: CASSGLARIGQYF.

The chain carries TRBV15 and TRBJ1-1; D unclear. Between the trimmed V and J ends, which lost 6 bases and 10 bases, there was a span of 15 bases. CDR1 and CDR2 from the germline V gene are LNHNV and YYDKDF (reference sequence). The CDR3 sequence is 12 residues long. CDR3 sequence reads: CATSPWPGRAFF. The CDR3 DNA follows: TGTGCCACCAGTCCCTGGCCAGGTCGAGCTTTCTTT.

V is TRBV7-8 and J is TRBJ2-7; a possible D gene is TRBD1 (6 bases). The CDR3 runs 13 residues. The germline V gene has CDR1 SGHVS and CDR2 FQNEAQ. V dropped 5 bases and J dropped 7 bases, with 15 bases sitting between them. CDR3 loop: CASSLDQGLEQYF. In nucleotides, the CDR3 is TGTGCCAGCAGCCTAGACCAGGGGTTAGAGCAGTACTTC.

V and J are TRBV4-1 and TRBJ2-7, with TRBD2 matching over 9 bases. The CDR3 sequence is 16 residues long. Germline loops: CDR1 MGHRA, CDR2 YSYEKL. V shed 6 bases, J shed 2 bases, and the junction held 11 bases outside the gene matches. CDR3: CASSLIAGVRPYEQYF. CDR3 bases: TGCGCCAGCAGTCTCATAGCGGGGGTTCGCCCCTACGAGCAGTACTTC.

The chain is built from TRBV6-1 and TRBJ1-2; perhaps TRBD1 as D (6 bases). Between the trimmed V and J ends, which lost 6 bases and 5 bases, there was a span of 7 bases. The CDR3 sequence is 11 residues long. CDR1 and CDR2 from the germline V gene are MNHNS and SASEGT. CDR3 loop: CASRDSYGYTF. Here the CDR3 DNA reads TGTGCCAGCAGGGACAGTTATGGCTACACCTTC.

The chain recombines TRBV7-9 with TRBJ2-7; D perhaps matches TRBD1 (6 bases). Germline V gene lookup returns CDR1 SEHNR and CDR2 FQNEAQ (reference sequence). This CDR3 is 14 amino acids long. The V and J ends lost 2 bases and 7 bases respectively, with 15 bases between them. The CDR3 sequence is CASSLTSGDEEQYF. The CDR3 DNA reads as TGTGCCAGCAGCTTAACATCAGGGGATGAAGAGCAGTACTTC. Full variable domain (outside the CDR3, taken from reference TRBV7-9 and TRBJ2-7): DTGVSQNPRHKITKRGQNVTFRCDPISEHNRLYWYRQTLGQGPEFLTYFQNEAQLEKSRLLSDRFSAERPKGSFSTLEIQRTEQGDSAMYLCASSLTSGDEEQYFGPGTRLTVT.